Listed below are T cell receptor beta chains from one sample, sequenced in a study of cytomegalovirus exposure and HLA in healthy donors. Profiled with immunoSEQ multiplex PCR; TCRdb holds only in-frame clones, not every one. The repertoire holds 110,000 to 150,000 clones, with roughly 77% as singletons. The sequenced material came from PBMCs. These receptors originate from a male donor in good health and CMV-seronegative. Both conserved end residues are part of each CDR3. The D gene is left open where the match is weak.

V,J,D,CDR3
TRBV6-5,TRBJ2-3,TRBD1,CASSLLTTGGLDTQYF
TRBV11-3,TRBJ2-7,-,CASSLGPTYEQYF
TRBV28,TRBJ2-7,TRBD2,CASSPRGSGNYEQYF
TRBV10-3,TRBJ2-7,-,CASRGGVGYEQYF
TRBV5-8,-,TRBD1,CASSLIPGTVYEQYF
TRBV5-1,TRBJ2-2,-,CASSLLIDTGELFF
TRBV25-1,TRBJ2-1,TRBD2,CASSDPQLADKYNEQFF
TRBV5-1,TRBJ2-2,-,CASSSLAPGELFF
TRBV13,TRBJ2-1,TRBD2,CASSSTGWTSGGARVNEQFF
TRBV5-1,TRBJ2-7,TRBD1,CASSPRTGEGEQYF
TRBV7-8,TRBJ2-7,TRBD1,CASSMGQVLTYEQYF
TRBV25-1,TRBJ2-3,-,CASSASTDTQYF
TRBV29-1,TRBJ2-5,-,CSGYSGQETQYF
TRBV27,TRBJ2-7,-,CASRMTANTYEQYF
TRBV5-1,TRBJ2-1,TRBD1,CASSLGGPGQGYNEQFF
TRBV9,TRBJ1-1,-,CASSSRIGVAEAFF
TRBV9,TRBJ2-3,-,CASSGEGLFPTDTQYF
TRBV7-6,TRBJ2-1,TRBD2,CASSLVGLDGAHEQFF
TRBV9,TRBJ2-1,-,CASSPTGQSSYNEQFF
TRBV12-5,TRBJ2-7,-,CASGLRYYEQYF
TRBV7-2,TRBJ2-3,-,CASSLTGGSTDTQYF
TRBV6-4,TRBJ1-5,-,CASGREGDGRVPQPQHF
TRBV6-1,TRBJ2-5,TRBD1,CASAGQGAKTQYF
TRBV6-1,TRBJ2-7,-,CASSEVGEAVPYEQYF
TRBV25-1,TRBJ2-3,-,CASISWEADTQYF
TRBV9,TRBJ2-3,TRBD2,CASSWGLAGGPSTDTQYF
TRBV27,TRBJ2-5,-,CASTSFEGLAVETQYF
TRBV6-5,TRBJ2-7,-,CASSDRSSYEQYF
TRBV7-9,TRBJ1-2,-,CASSSLAEGYGYTF
TRBV25-1,TRBJ2-2,TRBD2,CASSEYGLAGYTGELFF
TRBV7-9,TRBJ2-7,TRBD1,CASSGKDRSISYEQYF
TRBV2,TRBJ2-5,TRBD1,CASITGGASETQYF
TRBV9,TRBJ2-1,-,CARTDSKKGNEQFF
TRBV5-6,TRBJ2-7,TRBD2,CASSLVAGAPYEQYF
TRBV19,TRBJ1-2,-,CASSYTDNYGYTF
TRBV6-1,TRBJ2-2,-,CASSETPGEAGELFF
TRBV18,TRBJ2-1,-,CASSPGLNNEQFF
TRBV19,TRBJ1-3,-,CASSIESYSGNTIYF
TRBV19,TRBJ2-7,-,CATRDTESVWEQYF
TRBV14,TRBJ2-2,TRBD2,CASSQDYQKGGGRGTGELFF
TRBV5-1,TRBJ1-2,-,CASSADGAGGYTF
TRBV28,TRBJ2-3,TRBD2,CASSVTSGRRGDTQYF